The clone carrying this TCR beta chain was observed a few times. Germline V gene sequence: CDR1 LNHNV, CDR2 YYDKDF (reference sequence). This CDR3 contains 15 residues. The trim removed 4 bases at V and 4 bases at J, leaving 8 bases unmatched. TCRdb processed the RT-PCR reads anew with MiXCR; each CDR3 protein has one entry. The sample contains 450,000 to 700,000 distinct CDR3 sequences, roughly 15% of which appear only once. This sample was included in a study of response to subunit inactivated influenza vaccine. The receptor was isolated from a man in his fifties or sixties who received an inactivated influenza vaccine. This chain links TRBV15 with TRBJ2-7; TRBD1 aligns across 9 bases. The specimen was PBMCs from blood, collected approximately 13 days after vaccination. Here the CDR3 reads CATSKPGQGIYEQYF. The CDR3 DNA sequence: TGTGCCACCAGCAAGCCGGGACAGGGAATTTACGAGCAGTACTTC.